The sequence of this T cell receptor (beta chain) was determined in a study of CDR3 diversity in severe acne. TCRdb ran MiXCR on the PCR reads and lists one entry per CDR3 protein. The sample lists tens of thousands of distinct CDR3 sequences; over 40% were seen once. CDR1 MGHDK and CDR2 SYGVNS come from the germline V gene. V dropped 3 bases and J dropped 0 bases, with 13 bases sitting between them. This CDR3 region has 16 residues. The V and J genes are TRBV25-1 and TRBJ2-3; maybe TRBD2 (5 bases). This clonotype was obtained from a male donor in good health, without acne. The sequenced sample consisted of blood. CDR3 sequence reads: CASSDPPGESTDTQYF. The CDR3 nucleotides are TGTGCCAGCAGTGACCCCCCCGGGGAGAGCACAGATACGCAGTATTTT.